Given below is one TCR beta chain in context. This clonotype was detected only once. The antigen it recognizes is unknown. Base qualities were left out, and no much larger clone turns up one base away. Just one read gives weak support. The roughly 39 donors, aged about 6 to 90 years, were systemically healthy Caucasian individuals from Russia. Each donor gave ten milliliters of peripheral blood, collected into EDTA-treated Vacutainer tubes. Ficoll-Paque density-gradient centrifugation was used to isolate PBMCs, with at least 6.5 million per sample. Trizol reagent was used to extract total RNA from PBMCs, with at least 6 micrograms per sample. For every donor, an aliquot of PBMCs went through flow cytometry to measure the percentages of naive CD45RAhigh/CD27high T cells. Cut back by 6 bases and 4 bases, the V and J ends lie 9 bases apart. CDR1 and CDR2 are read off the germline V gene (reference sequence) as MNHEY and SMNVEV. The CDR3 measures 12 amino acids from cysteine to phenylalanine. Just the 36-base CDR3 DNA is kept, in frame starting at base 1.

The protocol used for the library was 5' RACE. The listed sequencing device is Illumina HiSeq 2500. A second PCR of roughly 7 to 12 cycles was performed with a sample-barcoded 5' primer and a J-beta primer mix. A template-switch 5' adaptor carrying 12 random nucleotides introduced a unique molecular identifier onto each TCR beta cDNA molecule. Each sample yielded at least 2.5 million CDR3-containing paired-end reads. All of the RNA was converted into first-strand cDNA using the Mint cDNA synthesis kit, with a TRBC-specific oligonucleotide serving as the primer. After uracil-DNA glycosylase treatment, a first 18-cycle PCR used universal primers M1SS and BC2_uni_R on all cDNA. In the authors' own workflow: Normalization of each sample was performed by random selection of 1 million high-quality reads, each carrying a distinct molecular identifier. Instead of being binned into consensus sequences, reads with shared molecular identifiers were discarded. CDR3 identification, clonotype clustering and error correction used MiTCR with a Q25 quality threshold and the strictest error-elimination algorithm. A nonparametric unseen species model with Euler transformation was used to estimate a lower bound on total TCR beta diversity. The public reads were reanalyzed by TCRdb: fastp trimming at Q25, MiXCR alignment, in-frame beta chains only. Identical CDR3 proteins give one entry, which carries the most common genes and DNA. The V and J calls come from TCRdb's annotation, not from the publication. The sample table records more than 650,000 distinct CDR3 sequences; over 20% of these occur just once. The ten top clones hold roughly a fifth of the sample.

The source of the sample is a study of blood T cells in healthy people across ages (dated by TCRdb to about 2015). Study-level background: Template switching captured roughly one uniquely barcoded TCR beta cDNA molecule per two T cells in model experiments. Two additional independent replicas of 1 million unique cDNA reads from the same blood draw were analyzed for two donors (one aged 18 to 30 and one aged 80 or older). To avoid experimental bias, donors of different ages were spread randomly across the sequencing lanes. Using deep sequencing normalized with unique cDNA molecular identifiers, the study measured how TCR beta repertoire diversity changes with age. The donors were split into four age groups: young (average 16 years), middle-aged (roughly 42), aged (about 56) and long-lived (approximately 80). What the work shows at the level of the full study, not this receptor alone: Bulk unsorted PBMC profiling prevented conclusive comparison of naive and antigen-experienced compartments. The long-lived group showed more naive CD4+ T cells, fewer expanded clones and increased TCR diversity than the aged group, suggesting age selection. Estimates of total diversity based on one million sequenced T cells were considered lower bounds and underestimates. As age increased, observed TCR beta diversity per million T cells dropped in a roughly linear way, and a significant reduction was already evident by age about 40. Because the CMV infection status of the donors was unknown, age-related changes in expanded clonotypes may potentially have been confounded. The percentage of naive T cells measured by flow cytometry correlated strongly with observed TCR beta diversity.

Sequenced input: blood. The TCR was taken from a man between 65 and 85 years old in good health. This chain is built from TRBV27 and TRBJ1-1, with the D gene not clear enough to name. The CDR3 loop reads CASRPPGTEAFF. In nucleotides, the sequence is TGTGCCAGCAGGCCGCCGGGCACTGAAGCTTTCTTT.